Given below is one TCR beta chain in context. The data are from a study of blood T cell repertoires in COVID-19. CDR1 KGHSH and CDR2 LQKENI come from the germline V gene. V was pared by 6 bases and J by 6 bases, with 9 bases of the junction left unmatched. This CDR3 has 14 residues. TCRdb's copy holds only in-frame clones and misses some; the assay was immunoSEQ multiplex PCR. The table includes 200,000 or so clones, approximately 80% detected once. This chain connects TRBV18 to TRBJ1-2; 8 bases map to TRBD1. The TCR comes from a human donor in a cohort sampled during active COVID-19. The specimen sequenced was peripheral blood. The CDR3 sequence: CASSLVGGQDGYTF. CDR3 bases: TGTGCCAGCTCCCTGGTGGGGGGACAGGATGGCTACACCTTC.